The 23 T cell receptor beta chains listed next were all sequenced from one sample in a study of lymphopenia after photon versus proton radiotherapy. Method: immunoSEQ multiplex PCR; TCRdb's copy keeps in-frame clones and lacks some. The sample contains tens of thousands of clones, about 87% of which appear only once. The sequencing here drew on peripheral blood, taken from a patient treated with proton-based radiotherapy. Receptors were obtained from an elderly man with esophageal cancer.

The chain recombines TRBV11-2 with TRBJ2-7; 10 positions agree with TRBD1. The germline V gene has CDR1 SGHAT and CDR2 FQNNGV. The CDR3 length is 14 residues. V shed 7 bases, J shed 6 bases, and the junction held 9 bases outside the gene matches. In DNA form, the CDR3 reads TGTGCCAGCAACATGGGACAGGGGTGGGGCGAGCAGTACTTC. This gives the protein CASNMGQGWGEQYF.

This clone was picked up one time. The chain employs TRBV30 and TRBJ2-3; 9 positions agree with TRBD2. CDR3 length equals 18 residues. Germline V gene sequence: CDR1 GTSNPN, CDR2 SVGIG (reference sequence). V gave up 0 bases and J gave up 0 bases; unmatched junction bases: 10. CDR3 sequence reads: CAWSVSLAGTYSTDTQYF. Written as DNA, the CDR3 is TGTGCCTGGAGTGTAAGCCTAGCGGGGACCTATAGCACAGATACGCAGTATTTT.

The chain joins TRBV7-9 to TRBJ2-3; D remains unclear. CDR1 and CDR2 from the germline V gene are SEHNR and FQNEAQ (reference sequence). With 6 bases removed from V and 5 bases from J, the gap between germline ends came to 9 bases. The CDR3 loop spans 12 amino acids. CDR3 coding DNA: TGTGCCAGCAGGAGGCTGGGAGATACGCAGTATTTT. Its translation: CASRRLGDTQYF.

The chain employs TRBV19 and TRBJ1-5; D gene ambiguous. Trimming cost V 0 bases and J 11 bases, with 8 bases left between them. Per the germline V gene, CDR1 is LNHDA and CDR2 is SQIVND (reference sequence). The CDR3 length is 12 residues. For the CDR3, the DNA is TGTGCCAGTAGTATAGATTTGGCCACCCAGCATTTT. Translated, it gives CASSIDLATQHF.

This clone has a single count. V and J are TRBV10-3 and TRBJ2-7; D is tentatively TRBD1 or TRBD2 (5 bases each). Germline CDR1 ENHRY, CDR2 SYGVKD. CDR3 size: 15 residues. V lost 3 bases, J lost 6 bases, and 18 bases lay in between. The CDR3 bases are TGTGCCATCAGTGAAGGGCGAGGGGACCTAGGCGAGCAGTACTTC. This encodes CAISEGRGDLGEQYF.

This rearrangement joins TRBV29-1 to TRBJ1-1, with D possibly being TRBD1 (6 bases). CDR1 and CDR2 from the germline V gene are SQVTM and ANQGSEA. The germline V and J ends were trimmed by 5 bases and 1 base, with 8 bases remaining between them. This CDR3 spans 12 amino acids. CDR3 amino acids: CSVPGQNTEAFF. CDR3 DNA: TGCAGCGTTCCGGGACAGAACACTGAAGCTTTCTTT.

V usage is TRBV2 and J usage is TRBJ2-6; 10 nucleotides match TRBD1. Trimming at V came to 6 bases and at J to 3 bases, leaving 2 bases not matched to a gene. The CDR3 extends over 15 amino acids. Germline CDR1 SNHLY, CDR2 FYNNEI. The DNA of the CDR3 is TGTGCCAGCAGCCGGGACAGGGGTGGGGCCAACGTCCTGACTTTC. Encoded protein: CASSRDRGGANVLTF. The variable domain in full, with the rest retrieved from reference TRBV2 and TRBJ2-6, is EPEVTQTPSHQVTQMGQEVILRCVPISNHLYFYWYRQILGQKVEFLVSFYNNEISEKSEIFDDQFSVERPDGSNFTLKIRSTKLEDSAMYFCASSRDRGGANVLTFGAGSRLTVL.

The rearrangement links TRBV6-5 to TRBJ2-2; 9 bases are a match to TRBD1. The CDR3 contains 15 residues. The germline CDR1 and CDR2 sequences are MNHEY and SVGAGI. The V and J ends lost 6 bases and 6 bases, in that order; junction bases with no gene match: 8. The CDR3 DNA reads TGTGCCAGCAGCCCCGGGACAGGGTCGCCCGGGGAGCTGTTTTTT. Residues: CASSPGTGSPGELFF.

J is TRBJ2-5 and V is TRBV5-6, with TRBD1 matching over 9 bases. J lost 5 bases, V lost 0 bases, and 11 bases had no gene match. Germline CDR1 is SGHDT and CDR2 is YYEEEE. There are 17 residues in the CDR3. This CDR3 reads CASSLVTGGGGWETQYF. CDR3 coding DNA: TGTGCCAGCAGCTTGGTTACAGGGGGCGGAGGATGGGAGACCCAGTACTTC. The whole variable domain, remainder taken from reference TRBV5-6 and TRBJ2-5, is DAGVTQSPTHLIKTRGQQVTLRCSPKSGHDTVSWYQQALGQGPQFIFQYYEEEERQRGNFPDRFSGHQFPNYSSELNVNALLLGDSALYLCASSLVTGGGGWETQYFGPGTRLLVL.

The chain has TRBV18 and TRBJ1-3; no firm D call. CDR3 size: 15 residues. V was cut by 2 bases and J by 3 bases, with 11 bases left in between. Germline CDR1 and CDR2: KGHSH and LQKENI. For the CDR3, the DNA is TGTGCCAGCTCACCAGGCGCGGGTATTGGAAACACCATATATTTT. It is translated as CASSPGAGIGNTIYF.

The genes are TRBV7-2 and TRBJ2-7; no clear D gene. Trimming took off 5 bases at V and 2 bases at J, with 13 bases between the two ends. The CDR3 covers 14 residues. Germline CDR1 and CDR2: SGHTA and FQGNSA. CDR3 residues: CASSITRATYEQYF. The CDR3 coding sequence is TGTGCCAGCAGCATAACCCGGGCGACCTACGAGCAGTACTTC.

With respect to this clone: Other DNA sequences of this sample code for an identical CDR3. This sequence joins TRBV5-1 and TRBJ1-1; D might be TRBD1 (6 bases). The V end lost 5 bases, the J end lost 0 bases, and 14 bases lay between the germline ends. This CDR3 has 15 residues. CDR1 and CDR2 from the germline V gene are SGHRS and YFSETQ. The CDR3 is CASSLTGQMNTEAFF. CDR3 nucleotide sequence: TGCGCCAGCAGTTTAACTGGACAGATGAACACTGAAGCTTTCTTT.

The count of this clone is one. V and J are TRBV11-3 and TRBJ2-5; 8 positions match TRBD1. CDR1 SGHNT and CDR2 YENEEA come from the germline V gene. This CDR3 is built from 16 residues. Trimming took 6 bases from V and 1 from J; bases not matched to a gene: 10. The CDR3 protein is CASSYGTGGSQETQYF. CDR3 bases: TGTGCCAGCAGTTACGGGACAGGCGGATCCCAAGAGACCCAGTACTTC.

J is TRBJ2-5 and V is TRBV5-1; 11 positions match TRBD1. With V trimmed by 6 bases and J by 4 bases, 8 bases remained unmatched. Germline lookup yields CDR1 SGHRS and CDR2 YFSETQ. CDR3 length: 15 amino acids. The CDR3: CASTYSGTGGETQYF. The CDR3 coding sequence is TGCGCCAGCACCTACTCCGGGACAGGGGGAGAGACCCAGTACTTC.

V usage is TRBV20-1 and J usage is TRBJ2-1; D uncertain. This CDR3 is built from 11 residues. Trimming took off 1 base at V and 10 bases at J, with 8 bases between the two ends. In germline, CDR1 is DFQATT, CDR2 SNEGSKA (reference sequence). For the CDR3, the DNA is TGCAGTGCTAGAGCAGTAGGGGAGCAGTTCTTC. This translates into CSARAVGEQFF.

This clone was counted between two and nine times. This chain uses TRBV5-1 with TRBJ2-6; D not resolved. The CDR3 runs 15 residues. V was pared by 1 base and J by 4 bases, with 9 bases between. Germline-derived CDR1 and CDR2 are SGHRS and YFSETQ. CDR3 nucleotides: TGCGCCAGCAGCTTGTTCAAATCCGGGGCCAACGTCCTGACTTTC. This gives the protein CASSLFKSGANVLTF.

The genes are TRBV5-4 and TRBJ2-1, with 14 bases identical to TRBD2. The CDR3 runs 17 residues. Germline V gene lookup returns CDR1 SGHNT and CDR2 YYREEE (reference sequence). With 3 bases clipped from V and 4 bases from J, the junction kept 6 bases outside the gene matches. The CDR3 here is CASSSLGLAGEYNEQFF. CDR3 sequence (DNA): TGTGCCAGCAGCTCCTTGGGACTAGCGGGAGAATACAATGAGCAGTTCTTC.

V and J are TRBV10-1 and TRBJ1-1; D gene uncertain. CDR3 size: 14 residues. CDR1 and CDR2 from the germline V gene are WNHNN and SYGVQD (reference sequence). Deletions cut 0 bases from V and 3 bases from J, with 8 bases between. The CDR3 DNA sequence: TGCGCCAGCAGTGAGTCCTACAGAGACACTGAAGCTTTCTTT. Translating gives CASSESYRDTEAFF.

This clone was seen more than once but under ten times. The CDR3 region is CASRTANYGYTF. The CDR3 DNA is TGTGCCAGCAGGACAGCAAACTATGGCTACACCTTC. This sequence joins TRBV7-9 and TRBJ1-2, with a tentative D call TRBD1 (5 bases). The germline V gene has CDR1 SEHNR and CDR2 FQNEAQ (reference sequence). This CDR3 comprises 12 residues. Trimming stripped 6 bases from V and 2 bases from J, with 7 bases between.

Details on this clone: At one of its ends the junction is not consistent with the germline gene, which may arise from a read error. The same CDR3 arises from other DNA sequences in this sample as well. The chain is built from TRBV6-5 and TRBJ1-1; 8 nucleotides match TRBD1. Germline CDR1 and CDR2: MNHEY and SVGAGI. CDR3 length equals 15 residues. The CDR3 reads CASSLQTGADTEAFF. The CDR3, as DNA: TGTGCCAGCAGCCTACAGACAGGGGCGGACACCGAAGCTTTCTTT.

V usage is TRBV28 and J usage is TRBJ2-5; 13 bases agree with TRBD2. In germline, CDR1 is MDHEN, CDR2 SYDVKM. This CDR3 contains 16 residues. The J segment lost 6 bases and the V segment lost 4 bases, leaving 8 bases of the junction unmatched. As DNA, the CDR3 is TGTGCCAGCAGTTCTGGGGGACTAGCGGGGAGGAAGACCCAGTACTTC. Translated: CASSSGGLAGRKTQYF. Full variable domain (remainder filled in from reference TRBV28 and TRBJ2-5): DVKVTQSSRYLVKRTGEKVFLECVQDMDHENMFWYRQDPGLGLRLIYFSYDVKMKEKGDIPEGYSVSREKKERFSLILESASTNQTSMYLCASSSGGLAGRKTQYFGPGTRLLVL.

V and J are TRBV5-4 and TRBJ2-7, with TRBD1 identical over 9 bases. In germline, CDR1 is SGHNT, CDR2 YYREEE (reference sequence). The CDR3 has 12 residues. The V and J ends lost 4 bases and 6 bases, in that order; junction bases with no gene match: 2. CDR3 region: CASSNRGREQYF. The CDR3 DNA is TGTGCCAGCAGCAACAGGGGGCGCGAGCAGTACTTC. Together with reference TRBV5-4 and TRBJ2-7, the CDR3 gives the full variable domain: ETGVTQSPTHLIKTRGQQVTLRCSSQSGHNTVSWYQQALGQGPQFIFQYYREEENGRGNFPPRFSGLQFPNYSSELNVNALELDDSALYLCASSNRGREQYFGPGTRLTVT.

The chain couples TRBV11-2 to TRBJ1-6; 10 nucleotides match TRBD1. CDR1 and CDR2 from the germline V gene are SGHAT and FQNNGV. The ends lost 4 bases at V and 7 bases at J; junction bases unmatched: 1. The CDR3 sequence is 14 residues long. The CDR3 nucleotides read TGTGCCAGCAGCTCGGACAGGGGGAATTCACCCCTCCACTTT. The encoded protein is CASSSDRGNSPLHF.